This paragraph reports one T cell receptor (beta chain). This sample was taken from a study of T cell repertoires in cytomegalovirus infection. TCRdb reprocessed the reads with MiXCR, giving one entry per CDR3 protein. The table lists hundreds of thousands of distinct CDR3 sequences, 24% of them singletons. The CDR3 contains 14 residues. Germline-derived CDR1 and CDR2 are SNHLY and FYNNEI. Trimming took 8 bases from V and 0 from J, leaving 11 bases between them. This receptor was identified in a human donor in good health (CMV status not recorded). Some clones in this sample may be carry-over from other donors' samples. V is TRBV2 and J is TRBJ2-1, with D tentatively TRBD2 (6 bases). The material sequenced was CD8+ T cells from PBMCs. The DNA for the CDR3 is TGTGCCAGCTACGCGGGAAGCTCCTACAATGAGCAGTTCTTC. It translates to CASYAGSSYNEQFF.